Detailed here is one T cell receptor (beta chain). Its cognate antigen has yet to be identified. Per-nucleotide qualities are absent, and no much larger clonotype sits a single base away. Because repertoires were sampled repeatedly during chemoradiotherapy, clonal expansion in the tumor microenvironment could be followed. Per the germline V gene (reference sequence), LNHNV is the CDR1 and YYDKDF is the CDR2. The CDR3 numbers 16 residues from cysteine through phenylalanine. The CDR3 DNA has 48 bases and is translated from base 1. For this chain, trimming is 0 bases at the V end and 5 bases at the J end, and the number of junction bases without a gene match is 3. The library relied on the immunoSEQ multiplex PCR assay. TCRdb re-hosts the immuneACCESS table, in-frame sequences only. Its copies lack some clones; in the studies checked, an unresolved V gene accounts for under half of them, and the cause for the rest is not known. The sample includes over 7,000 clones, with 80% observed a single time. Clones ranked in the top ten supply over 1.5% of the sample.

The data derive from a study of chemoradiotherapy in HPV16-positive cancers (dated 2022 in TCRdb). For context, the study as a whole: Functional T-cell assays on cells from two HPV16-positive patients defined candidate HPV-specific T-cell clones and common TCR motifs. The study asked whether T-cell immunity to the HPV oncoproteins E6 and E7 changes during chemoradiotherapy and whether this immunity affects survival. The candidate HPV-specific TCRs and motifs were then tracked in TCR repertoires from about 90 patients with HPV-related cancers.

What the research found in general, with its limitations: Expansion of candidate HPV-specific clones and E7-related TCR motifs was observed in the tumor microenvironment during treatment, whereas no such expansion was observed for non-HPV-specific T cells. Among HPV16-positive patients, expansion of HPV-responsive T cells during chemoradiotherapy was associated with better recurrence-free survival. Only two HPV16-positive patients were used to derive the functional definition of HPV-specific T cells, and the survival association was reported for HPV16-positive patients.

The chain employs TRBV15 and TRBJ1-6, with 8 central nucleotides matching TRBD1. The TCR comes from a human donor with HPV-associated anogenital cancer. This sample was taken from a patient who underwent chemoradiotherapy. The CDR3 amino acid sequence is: CATSRDRDRHNSPLHF. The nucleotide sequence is TGTGCCACCAGCAGAGACCGGGACAGGCATAATTCACCCCTCCACTTT.